These 16 T cell receptor beta chains share one sample of origin, sequenced in a study of blood T cell repertoires in COVID-19. Only in-frame clones appear in the TCRdb table, and some are missing; sequencing was by immunoSEQ multiplex PCR. The sample has roughly 300,000 clones, roughly 82% seen once. Sequenced: peripheral blood. These TCRs come from a woman aged 45-60 years with acute or convalescent COVID-19.

The chain has TRBV3-1 (or the pseudogene TRBV3-2) and TRBJ1-5; 10 bases map to TRBD1. Trimming at V came to 5 bases and at J to 3 bases, leaving 7 bases not matched to a gene. The CDR3 spans 16 residues. Germline assignment: CDR1 LGHDT and CDR2 YNNKEL (reference sequence). CDR3 sequence reads: CASSYGTGDYNQPQHF. DNA for the CDR3: TGTGCCAGCAGCTACGGGACAGGGGATTACAATCAGCCCCAGCATTTT.

The chain is built from TRBV7-9 and TRBJ1-1; TRBD1 matches 7 bases. Germline CDR1 reads SEHNR; CDR2 reads FQNEAQ (reference sequence). V shed 8 bases and J 1 base; nucleotides not matched to a gene: 7. The length of the CDR3 is 14 residues. This CDR3 reads CASVTGQQNTEAFF. DNA of the CDR3: TGTGCCAGCGTAACGGGACAGCAGAACACTGAAGCTTTCTTT.

This rearrangement joins TRBV6-5 to TRBJ2-7, with 10 bases fitting TRBD2. J was trimmed by 3 bases and V by 2 bases; bases with no gene match: 4. There are 15 residues in the CDR3. Germline V gene data show CDR1 as MNHEY and CDR2 as SVGAGI. The CDR3 sequence: CASSYGSGRVYEQYF. In DNA form, the CDR3 reads TGTGCCAGCAGTTACGGAAGCGGGAGGGTCTACGAGCAGTACTTC.

This chain uses TRBV27 with TRBJ2-7; D uncertain. Between the trimmed V and J ends, which lost 2 bases and 3 bases, there was a span of 11 bases. CDR3 length equals 14 residues. Germline V gene lookup returns CDR1 MNHEY and CDR2 SMNVEV (reference sequence). The CDR3 nucleotides read TGTGCCAGCAGTTTAGATAGACTTAGCTACGAGCAGTACTTC. Translated: CASSLDRLSYEQYF.

The rearrangement uses TRBV11-2 and TRBJ2-7, with D possibly TRBD1 on 6 matching bases. The V and J ends lost 3 bases and 0 bases respectively, with 15 bases between them. This CDR3 region has 16 residues. From germline, CDR1 is SGHAT and CDR2 FQNNGV. Here the CDR3 DNA reads TGTGCCAGCAGCTTGACCGGGACAAGCGACTCCTACGAGCAGTACTTC. Its protein product is CASSLTGTSDSYEQYF.

This chain connects TRBV6-4 to TRBJ1-2; 7 nucleotides align to TRBD1. CDR1 and CDR2 from the germline V gene are MRHNA and SNTAGT. The CDR3 runs 16 residues. Trimming took 0 bases from V and 5 from J; bases not matched to a gene: 9. The CDR3 DNA reads TGTGCCAGCAGTGACTCACCGGGACAGACGTTATATGGCTACACCTTC. Its protein product is CASSDSPGQTLYGYTF.

V usage is TRBV18 and J usage is TRBJ2-1; D is uncertain. The germline CDR1 and CDR2 sequences are KGHSH and LQKENI. The CDR3 runs to 13 residues. Trimming stripped 6 bases from V and 0 bases from J, with 6 bases between. CDR3 in DNA: TGTGCCAGCTCGGAGAGCTCCTACAATGAGCAGTTCTTC. Amino acid sequence: CASSESSYNEQFF.

V usage is TRBV18 and J usage is TRBJ2-7; the D gene is possibly TRBD2 (6 bases). The germline V gene has CDR1 KGHSH and CDR2 LQKENI. V was pared by 1 base and J by 0 bases, with 13 bases between. The CDR3 spans 16 residues. The CDR3 sequence: CASSPLGTPSSYEQYF. Here the CDR3 DNA reads TGTGCCAGCTCACCACTCGGGACTCCTAGCTCCTACGAGCAGTACTTC.

The chain joins TRBV5-1 to TRBJ2-7; the D gene is possibly TRBD1 (5 bases). Germline V gene sequence: CDR1 SGHRS, CDR2 YFSETQ. The CDR3 has 13 amino acids. The germline V and J ends were trimmed by 7 bases and 3 bases, with 14 bases remaining between them. CDR3 sequence: CASGTDTNYEQYF. CDR3 nucleotides: TGCGCCAGCGGTACGGACACCAACTACGAGCAGTACTTC. Combining the CDR3 with reference TRBV5-1 and TRBJ2-7 gives the whole variable domain KAGVTQTPRYLIKTRGQQVTLSCSPISGHRSVSWYQQTPGQGLQFLFEYFSETQRNKGNFPGRFSGRQFSNSRSEMNVSTLELGDSALYLCASGTDTNYEQYFGPGTRLTVT.

The chain uses TRBV3-1 (or the pseudogene TRBV3-2) and TRBJ2-7; 7 nucleotides agree with TRBD2. The CDR3 is made up of 16 amino acids. Losses at the gene ends were 1 base for V and 4 bases for J; bases not matched to a gene: 10. Germline V gene data show CDR1 as LGHDT and CDR2 as YNNKEL (reference sequence). This chain's CDR3 is CASSQGIDLLAYEQYF. DNA for the CDR3: TGTGCCAGCAGCCAAGGGATCGACCTACTAGCGTACGAGCAGTACTTC.

The chain combines TRBV27 with TRBJ2-3, with D hard to call. Trimming shortened V by 5 bases and J by 2 bases, and 11 bases separated the two germline ends. This CDR3 region has 14 residues. The germline V gene has CDR1 MNHEY and CDR2 SMNVEV (reference sequence). The CDR3 DNA follows: TGTGCCAGCAGTCCGGGTTCTTCCACAGATACGCAGTATTTT. This gives the protein CASSPGSSTDTQYF.

This sequence joins TRBV2 and TRBJ2-5; no definite D call. This CDR3 spans 13 amino acids. Per germline, CDR1 SNHLY and CDR2 FYNNEI. Trimming cost V 5 bases and J 0 bases, with 7 bases left between them. This CDR3 reads CASSLLYQETQYF. As DNA, the CDR3 is TGTGCCAGCAGTCTACTGTACCAAGAGACCCAGTACTTC.

The chain links TRBV5-1 to TRBJ1-1, with D tentatively TRBD1 (6 bases). Trimming cost V 0 bases and J 11 bases, with 26 bases left between them. The CDR3 is made up of 17 amino acids. Germline values: CDR1 SGHRS, CDR2 YFSETQ. The CDR3 reads CASSLEVRGRDTWGAFF. In DNA form, the CDR3 reads TGCGCCAGCAGCTTGGAGGTCCGCGGCAGGGACACCTGGGGGGCTTTCTTT.

The chain recombines TRBV2 with TRBJ2-5; TRBD1 agrees at 8 bases. CDR1 SNHLY and CDR2 FYNNEI come from the germline V gene. Trimming took 5 bases from V and 5 from J; bases not matched to a gene: 4. The CDR3 extends over 13 amino acids. CDR3 in DNA: TGTGCCAGCAGTAGGACAGGGATTGAGACCCAGTACTTC. Residues: CASSRTGIETQYF. The variable domain in full, completed from reference TRBV2 and TRBJ2-5, reads EPEVTQTPSHQVTQMGQEVILRCVPISNHLYFYWYRQILGQKVEFLVSFYNNEISEKSEIFDDQFSVERPDGSNFTLKIRSTKLEDSAMYFCASSRTGIETQYFGPGTRLLVL.

CDR3 coding DNA: TGTGCCAGCAGCTCTATTTGGACAGGGGTCGCCGGGGAGCTGTTTTTT. Residues: CASSSIWTGVAGELFF. This rearrangement joins TRBV11-1 to TRBJ2-2, with 9 bases identical to TRBD1. This CDR3 has 16 amino acids. Germline V gene data show CDR1 as SGHAT and CDR2 as FQDESV (reference sequence). The ends lost 4 bases at V and 6 bases at J; junction bases unmatched: 9.

The chain is built from TRBV19 and TRBJ1-5; the D gene is possibly TRBD1 (6 bases). The CDR3 sequence is 16 residues long. Germline values: CDR1 LNHDA, CDR2 SQIVND (reference sequence). Trimming shortened V by 6 bases and J by 2 bases, and 17 bases separated the two germline ends. The CDR3 DNA sequence: TGTGCCAGTAGGGGGGCAGGGCGTTTAGGCAATCAGCCCCAGCATTTT. This codes for CASRGAGRLGNQPQHF.